What follows describes a single T cell receptor beta chain. The same CDR3 is also encoded by other DNA sequences in this sample. The data originate from a study of cytomegalovirus exposure and HLA in healthy donors. Data came from immunoSEQ multiplex PCR; TCRdb stores just in-frame clones and leaves some out. The repertoire includes about 56,000 clones, 93% of them detected once, and more than 1.5% sits in the top ten. The V end was cut by 0 bases, the J end by 2 bases, with 8 bases between. Germline CDR1 is MNHEY and CDR2 is SVGAGI. This CDR3 spans 15 amino acids. The rearrangement uses TRBV6-5 and TRBJ1-3; possibly TRBD1 for D (5 bases). Sequenced material: PBMCs. The TCR sequence derives from a woman under 30 in good health and CMV-seropositive. The DNA for the CDR3 is TGTGCCAGCAGTTACTCTGGCAGGGCTGGAAACACCATATATTTT. It encodes CASSYSGRAGNTIYF.